Presented here are 16 T cell receptor beta chains from one specimen sequenced in a study of radiation and T cells in renal cell carcinoma. Sequenced by immunoSEQ multiplex PCR; TCRdb stores in-frame clones only, minus some. Counted here are approximately 150,000 clones, 88% occurring once; the ten biggest clones make up around 4.1%. Time point defined: baseline pretreatment blood. The treatment denotes: 15 Gy SBRT to primary tumor, nephrectomy 4 weeks later. Sequencing was performed on blood, taken from a patient whose treatment included radiotherapy and nephrectomy. The receptors here all came from a woman aged 70-85 years with renal cell carcinoma.

The genes are TRBV27 and TRBJ1-1; D is unresolved. V lost 3 bases and J lost 4, with 6 bases in between. The germline V gene has CDR1 MNHEY and CDR2 SMNVEV (reference sequence). The CDR3 is made up of 12 amino acids. The CDR3 spells CASSFLGTEAFF. The CDR3 region has the DNA TGTGCCAGCAGTTTCCTAGGCACTGAAGCTTTCTTT.

This chain links TRBV5-8 with TRBJ2-2; D is undetermined. Germline CDR1 reads SGHTS; CDR2 reads YDEGEE. The CDR3 consists of 15 residues. The ends were cut back, 4 bases at V and 1 base at J, with 11 bases in the middle. As DNA, the CDR3 is TGTGCCAGCAGCCCTTGGTTGGGGAACACCGGGGAGCTGTTTTTT. Its protein is CASSPWLGNTGELFF.

CDR3 nucleotides: TGTGCCAGCAGCTTAAGGAGATACGAGCAGTACTTC. Its protein is CASSLRRYEQYF. The chain combines TRBV11-2 with TRBJ2-7; no clear D. Trimming shortened V by 2 bases and J by 4 bases, and 6 bases separated the two germline ends. The CDR3 is made up of 12 amino acids. Germline CDR1 SGHAT, CDR2 FQNNGV.

The V gene is TRBV5-1, the J gene TRBJ2-5; 7 bases fit TRBD2. V shed 0 bases and J 4 bases; nucleotides not matched to a gene: 6. Germline V gene sequence: CDR1 SGHRS, CDR2 YFSETQ. The length of the CDR3 is 15 residues. This CDR3 reads CASSLAIKRGETQYF. The CDR3 DNA sequence: TGCGCCAGCAGCTTGGCCATTAAGCGGGGAGAGACCCAGTACTTC.

The V and J genes are TRBV5-1 and TRBJ1-5; weak D call: TRBD1 (6 bases). This CDR3 region has 14 residues. V lost 0 bases to trimming and J lost 6 bases, with 10 bases between them. From germline, CDR1 is SGHRS and CDR2 YFSETQ. CDR3 DNA: TGCGCCAGCAGCTTGGGACAGGAGGGTCAGCCCCAGCATTTT. Protein: CASSLGQEGQPQHF.

The V call is TRBV9, the J call TRBJ1-3, with a possible D match to TRBD1 (5 bases). Germline V gives CDR1 SGDLS, CDR2 YYNGEE. This CDR3 has 16 amino acids. V was pared by 0 bases and J by 1 base, with 11 bases between. Here the CDR3 DNA reads TGTGCCAGCAGCGTAGGGGGCCGTGAGTCTGGAAACACCATATATTTT. This translates into CASSVGGRESGNTIYF.

There are a few counts of this clone. This chain connects TRBV9 to TRBJ1-1; D gene uncertain. V was pared by 0 bases and J by 6 bases, with 12 bases between. The CDR3 runs to 14 residues. Germline loops: CDR1 SGDLS, CDR2 YYNGEE. The CDR3, as DNA: TGTGCCAGCAGCGTAGGGGCTCAAGGTGCTGAAGCTTTCTTT. Its translation: CASSVGAQGAEAFF.

This chain uses TRBV29-1 with TRBJ2-7, with 7 bases lining up with TRBD1. The CDR3 spans 12 residues. Germline-derived CDR1 and CDR2 are SQVTM and ANQGSEA. CDR3 loop: CIIETGTYEQYF. In DNA form, the CDR3 reads TGCATCATCGAGACAGGGACCTACGAGCAGTACTTC.

The chain has TRBV7-9 and TRBJ2-3, with D hard to call. Germline loops: CDR1 SEHNR, CDR2 FQNEAQ (reference sequence). The CDR3 length is 13 residues. The ends were cut back, 3 bases at V and 3 bases at J, with 7 bases in the middle. This CDR3 is CASSFLSTDTQYF. The CDR3 nucleotides are TGTGCCAGCAGCTTTCTGTCGACAGATACGCAGTATTTT.

The chain uses TRBV6-1 and TRBJ1-3; D is unresolved. Deletions cut 5 bases from V and 7 bases from J, with 9 bases between. Germline V gene sequence: CDR1 MNHNS, CDR2 SASEGT. This CDR3 contains 12 residues. CDR3 nucleotide sequence: TGTGCCAGCAGTAAAGGGCCTAACACCATATATTTT. It encodes CASSKGPNTIYF.

This chain uses TRBV5-1 with TRBJ1-1; D call uncertain. The CDR3 is 16 residues long. Germline CDR1 reads SGHRS; CDR2 reads YFSETQ. The V gene lost 4 bases and the J gene lost 2 bases, with 18 bases spanning the gap. CDR3 region: CASSPEAGLGNTEAFF. CDR3 DNA: TGCGCCAGCAGCCCGGAGGCGGGTCTGGGTAACACTGAAGCTTTCTTT. Combining the CDR3 with reference TRBV5-1 and TRBJ1-1 gives the whole variable domain KAGVTQTPRYLIKTRGQQVTLSCSPISGHRSVSWYQQTPGQGLQFLFEYFSETQRNKGNFPGRFSGRQFSNSRSEMNVSTLELGDSALYLCASSPEAGLGNTEAFFGQGTRLTVV.

J is TRBJ2-5 and V is TRBV5-1; perhaps TRBD1 as D (7 bases). CDR1 is SGHRS, CDR2 YFSETQ, per germline. This CDR3 comprises 16 residues. Trimming removed 0 bases at V and 5 bases at J, with 17 bases between. CDR3 sequence: CASSLVGTGAGETQYF. The CDR3 nucleotides are TGCGCCAGCAGCTTGGTCGGAACAGGGGCGGGGGAGACCCAGTACTTC.

This sequence joins TRBV7-9 and TRBJ1-4, with D tentatively TRBD1 (5 bases). The CDR3 spans 11 residues. Germline lookup yields CDR1 SEHNR and CDR2 FQNEAQ (reference sequence). Trimming cost V 7 bases and J 12 bases, with 12 bases left between them. The CDR3 DNA reads TGTGCCAGCACCTCCCGGGGGGAACTGTTTTTT. It specifies CASTSRGELFF.

V gene TRBV28 combines with J gene TRBJ1-2, with a possible D match to TRBD1 (6 bases). The CDR3 is 14 residues long. Trimming shortened V by 3 bases and J by 2 bases, and 10 bases separated the two germline ends. In germline, CDR1 is MDHEN, CDR2 SYDVKM. This chain's CDR3 is CASSLNRVNYGYTF. CDR3 DNA: TGTGCCAGCAGTTTGAACAGGGTGAACTATGGCTACACCTTC.

On this clone itself: At the DNA level, this CDR3 is encoded by other sequences in the same sample as well. The J gene is TRBJ1-1, the V gene TRBV18; tentatively, D is TRBD1 (6 bases). The V and J ends lost 0 bases and 2 bases respectively, with 10 bases between them. Per germline, CDR1 KGHSH and CDR2 LQKENI. CDR3 length: 15 amino acids. CDR3 region: CASSPPTGGNTEAFF. CDR3 bases: TGTGCCAGCTCACCACCGACAGGCGGTAACACTGAAGCTTTCTTT.

To note about this clone: The sample has other DNA sequences that encode this CDR3 too. CDR3 protein: CASSYGGTGDSPLHF. As DNA, the CDR3 is TGTGCCAGCAGTTACGGGGGGACAGGGGATTCACCCCTCCACTTT. V is TRBV6-5 and J is TRBJ1-6; TRBD1 matches at 10 bases. V lost 2 bases to trimming and J lost 8 bases; unmatched junction nucleotides: 3. Germline-derived CDR1 and CDR2 are MNHEY and SVGAGI. This CDR3 spans 15 amino acids.